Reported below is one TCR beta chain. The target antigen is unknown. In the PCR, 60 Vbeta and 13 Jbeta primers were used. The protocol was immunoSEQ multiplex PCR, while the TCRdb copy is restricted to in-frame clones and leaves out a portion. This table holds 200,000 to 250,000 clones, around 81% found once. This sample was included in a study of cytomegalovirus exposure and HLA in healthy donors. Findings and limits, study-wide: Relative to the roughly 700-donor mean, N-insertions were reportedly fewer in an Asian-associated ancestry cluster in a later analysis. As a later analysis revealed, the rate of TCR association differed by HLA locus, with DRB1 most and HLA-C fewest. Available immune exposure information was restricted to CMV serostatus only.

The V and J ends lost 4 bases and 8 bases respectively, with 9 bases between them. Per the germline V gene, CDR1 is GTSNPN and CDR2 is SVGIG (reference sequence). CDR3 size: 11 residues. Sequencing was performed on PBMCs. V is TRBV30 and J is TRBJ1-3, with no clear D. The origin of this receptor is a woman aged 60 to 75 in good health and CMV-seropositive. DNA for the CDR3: TGTGCCTGGACGGTCGCTCACACCATATATTTT. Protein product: CAWTVAHTIYF.